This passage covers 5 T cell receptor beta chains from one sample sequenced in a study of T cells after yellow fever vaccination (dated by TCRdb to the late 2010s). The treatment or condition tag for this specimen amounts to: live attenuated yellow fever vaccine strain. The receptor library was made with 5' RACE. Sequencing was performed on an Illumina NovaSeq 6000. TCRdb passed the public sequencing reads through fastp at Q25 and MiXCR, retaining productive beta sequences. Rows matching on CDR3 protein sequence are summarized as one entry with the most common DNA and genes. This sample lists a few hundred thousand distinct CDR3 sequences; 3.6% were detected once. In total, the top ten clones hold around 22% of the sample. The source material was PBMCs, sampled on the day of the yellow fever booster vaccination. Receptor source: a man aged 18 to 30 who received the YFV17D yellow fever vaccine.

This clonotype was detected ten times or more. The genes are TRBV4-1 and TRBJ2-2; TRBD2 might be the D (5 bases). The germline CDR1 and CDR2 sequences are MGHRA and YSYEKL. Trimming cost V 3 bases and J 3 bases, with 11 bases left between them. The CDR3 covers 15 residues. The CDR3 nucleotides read TGCGCCAGCAGCCATGCCGGGGATTACACCGGGGAGCTGTTTTTT. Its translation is CASSHAGDYTGELFF.

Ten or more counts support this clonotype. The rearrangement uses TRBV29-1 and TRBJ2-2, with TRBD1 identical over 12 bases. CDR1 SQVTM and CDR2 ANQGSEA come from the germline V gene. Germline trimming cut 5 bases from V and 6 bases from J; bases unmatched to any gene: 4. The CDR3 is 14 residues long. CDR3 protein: CSVTGTGGPGELFF. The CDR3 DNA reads TGCAGCGTTACCGGGACAGGGGGCCCCGGGGAGCTGTTTTTT.

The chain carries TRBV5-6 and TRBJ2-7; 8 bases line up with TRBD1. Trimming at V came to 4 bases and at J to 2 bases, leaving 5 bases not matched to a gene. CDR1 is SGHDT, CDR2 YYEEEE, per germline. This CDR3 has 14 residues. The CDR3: CASSNRQGTYEQYF. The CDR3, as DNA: TGTGCCAGCAGCAATCGACAGGGGACCTACGAGCAGTACTTC.

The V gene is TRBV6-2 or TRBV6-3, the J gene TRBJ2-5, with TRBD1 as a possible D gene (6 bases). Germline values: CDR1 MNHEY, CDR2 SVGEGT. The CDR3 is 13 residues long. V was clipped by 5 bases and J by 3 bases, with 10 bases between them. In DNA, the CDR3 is TGTGCCAGCAGTACAGGGATGAAAGAGACCCAGTACTTC. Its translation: CASSTGMKETQYF.

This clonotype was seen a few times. This CDR3 reads CASSLDRWGTGANVLTF. The CDR3 coding sequence is TGTGCCAGCAGCTTAGATAGGTGGGGGACTGGGGCCAACGTCCTGACTTTC. The V gene is TRBV11-2, the J gene TRBJ2-6; D tentatively reads TRBD1 or TRBD2 (5 bases each). Germline assignment: CDR1 SGHAT and CDR2 FQNNGV. Trimming removed 0 bases from V and 2 bases from J, with 11 bases in between. This CDR3 is 17 amino acids long.